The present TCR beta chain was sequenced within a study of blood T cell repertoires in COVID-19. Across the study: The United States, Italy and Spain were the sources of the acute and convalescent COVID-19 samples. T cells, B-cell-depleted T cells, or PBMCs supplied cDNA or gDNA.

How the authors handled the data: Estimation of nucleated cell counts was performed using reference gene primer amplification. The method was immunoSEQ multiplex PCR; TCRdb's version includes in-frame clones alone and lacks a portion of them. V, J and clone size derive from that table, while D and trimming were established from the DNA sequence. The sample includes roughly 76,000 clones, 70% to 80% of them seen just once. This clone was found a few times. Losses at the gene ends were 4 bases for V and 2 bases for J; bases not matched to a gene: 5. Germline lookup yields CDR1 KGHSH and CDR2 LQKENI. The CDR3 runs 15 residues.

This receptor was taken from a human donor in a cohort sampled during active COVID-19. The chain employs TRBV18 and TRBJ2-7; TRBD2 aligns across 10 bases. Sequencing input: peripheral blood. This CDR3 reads CASSQGLAGAYEQYF. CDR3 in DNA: TGTGCCAGCTCACAAGGCCTAGCGGGAGCCTACGAGCAGTACTTC. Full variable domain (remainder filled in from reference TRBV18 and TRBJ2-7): NAGVMQNPRHLVRRRGQEARLRCSPMKGHSHVYWYRQLPEEGLKFMVYLQKENIIDESGMPKERFSAEFPKEGPSILRIQQVVRGDSAAYFCASSQGLAGAYEQYFGPGTRLTVT.